These 25 T cell receptor beta chains share one sample of origin, sequenced in a study of T-cell reconstitution after alpha-beta-depleted transplantation in children. Unique molecular identifiers were built into the TCRbeta library. TCRdb called the PCR reads again in MiXCR, with one record for every CDR3 protein. The sample holds some 70,000 distinct CDR3 sequences, roughly 5.2% seen once. Sequencing used PBMCs, mostly from graft donor cells, obtained 180 days after TCRalphabeta/CD19-depleted stem cell transplant. All receptors derive from a boy younger than two who had a stem cell transplant for acute myeloid leukemia, so the T cells may come from the graft donor.

This clonotype was seen at least ten times. This chain's CDR3 is CASSLAGTDEQYV. The CDR3 DNA reads TGTGCCAGCAGCTTAGCCGGGACCGACGAGCAGTACGTC. The chain links TRBV11-2 to TRBJ2-7, with D perhaps matching TRBD1 or TRBD2 (5 bases each). The CDR3 sequence is 13 residues long. Trimming left V 1 base short and J 5 bases short, with 9 bases between. Germline V gives CDR1 SGHAT, CDR2 FQNNGV.

This clonotype was counted many times. The CDR3 spells CASSFPTPGEAFF. For the CDR3, the DNA is TGTGCCAGCAGTTTTCCCACTCCTGGTGAAGCTTTCTTT. This chain connects TRBV27 to TRBJ1-1, with no clear D. The CDR3 runs 13 residues. Germline CDR1 MNHEY, CDR2 SMNVEV (reference sequence). V was shortened by 3 bases and J by 7 bases, with 12 bases between the two germline ends.

The table lists this clonotype with many counts. The V gene is TRBV12-3 or TRBV12-4, the J gene TRBJ2-7, with D perhaps given as TRBD1 or TRBD2 (5 bases each). V lost 3 bases to trimming and J lost 5 bases, with 23 bases between them. The CDR3 length is 17 residues. CDR3 nucleotide sequence: TGTGCCAGCAGTTTCCTCTCGACGGGGACCCATTCCAACGAGCAGTACTTC. Its translation: CASSFLSTGTHSNEQYF.

This clonotype showed up many times. The rearrangement links TRBV2 to TRBJ2-1; 8 bases align to TRBD1. Germline V gene lookup returns CDR1 SNHLY and CDR2 FYNNEI. The CDR3 is 15 amino acids. V gave up 6 bases and J gave up 2 bases; unmatched junction bases: 6. CDR3 in amino acids: CASRSDRGAYNEQFF. The CDR3 DNA sequence: TGTGCCAGCAGATCAGACAGGGGCGCCTACAATGAGCAGTTCTTC.

This clonotype was seen many times. The chain couples TRBV12-3 or TRBV12-4 to TRBJ2-7; the D is unclear. This CDR3 has 12 amino acids. The V end lost 2 bases, the J end lost 3 bases, and 5 bases lay between the germline ends. CDR3 residues: CASSLRLYEQYF. In nucleotides, the CDR3 is TGTGCCAGCAGTTTAAGACTCTACGAGCAGTACTTC.

The sample holds many counts of this clonotype. The V call is TRBV12-3 or TRBV12-4, the J call TRBJ1-2; TRBD1 is a possible D gene (6 bases). The CDR3 has 15 amino acids. V lost 5 bases and J 3 bases, leaving 16 bases between the germline ends. The CDR3 sequence is CASSPTGGAYYGYTF. The CDR3 DNA follows: TGTGCCAGCAGTCCCACTGGGGGCGCGTACTATGGCTACACCTTC.

This clonotype was observed many times. This chain uses TRBV12-3 or TRBV12-4 with TRBJ2-1; 7 bases map to TRBD1. With 5 bases clipped from V and 9 bases from J, the junction kept 10 bases outside the gene matches. This CDR3 region has 14 residues. This CDR3 reads CASSLSDRAAEQFF. The CDR3 bases are TGTGCCAGCAGTCTAAGCGACAGGGCCGCTGAGCAGTTCTTC.

This clonotype has ten or more counts. The chain combines TRBV18 with TRBJ1-5; D is uncertain. Germline V CDR1 and CDR2: KGHSH, LQKENI. V dropped 5 bases and J dropped 0 bases, with 8 bases sitting between them. This CDR3 region has 14 residues. In DNA form, the CDR3 reads TGTGCCAGCTCAGCCGATATTAGCAATCAGCCCCAGCATTTT. Its translation: CASSADISNQPQHF.

This clonotype was observed at least ten times. The gene calls are TRBV29-1 and TRBJ2-7; no clear D gene. The CDR3 consists of 10 residues. V was shortened by 5 bases and J by 6 bases, with 8 bases between the two germline ends. The germline CDR1 and CDR2 sequences are SQVTM and ANQGSEA. The CDR3 nucleotides are TGCAGCGTTCCACGGCTCGAGCAGTACTTC. It is translated as CSVPRLEQYF.

This clonotype was seen many times. The chain joins TRBV29-1 to TRBJ2-1; the D gene is possibly TRBD1 (6 bases). V was clipped by 3 bases and J by 4 bases, with 19 bases between them. This CDR3 comprises 16 residues. Per germline, CDR1 SQVTM and CDR2 ANQGSEA. As DNA, the CDR3 is TGCAGCGTTGATAGGCCGGGTGGGACACTTTACAATGAGCAGTTCTTC. Protein: CSVDRPGGTLYNEQFF.

This clonotype was seen many times. The rearrangement links TRBV28 to TRBJ2-5; 10 bases are shared with TRBD2. V gave up 6 bases and J gave up 1 base; unmatched junction bases: 14. The CDR3 sequence is 18 residues long. CDR1 and CDR2 from the germline V gene are MDHEN and SYDVKM. CDR3 loop: CASSSVTLAGDPQETQYF. Written as DNA, the CDR3 is TGTGCCAGCAGCTCAGTCACGCTAGCGGGGGACCCCCAAGAGACCCAGTACTTC.

The table lists this clonotype with many counts. The J gene is TRBJ1-5, the V gene TRBV27, with D possibly matching TRBD1 (5 bases). This CDR3 has 16 residues. Trimming cost V 2 bases and J 1 base, with 12 bases left between them. Germline assignment: CDR1 MNHEY and CDR2 SMNVEV (reference sequence). Here the CDR3 reads CASSLGQGRSNQPQHF. As DNA, the CDR3 is TGTGCCAGCAGTTTAGGGCAGGGCCGCAGCAATCAGCCCCAGCATTTT.

This clonotype was picked up many times. The chain recombines TRBV20-1 with TRBJ2-3; D is possibly TRBD1 or TRBD2 (5 bases each). Germline values: CDR1 DFQATT, CDR2 SNEGSKA (reference sequence). Between the trimmed V and J ends, which lost 0 bases and 3 bases, there was a span of 16 bases. The CDR3 length is 16 residues. The CDR3 DNA reads as TGCAGTGCTAGAGATCAGTGGGGGTTTGAAACAGATACGCAGTATTTT. Translating gives CSARDQWGFETDTQYF.

This clonotype has ten or more counts. V gene TRBV7-9 combines with J gene TRBJ2-3, with a weak D call TRBD1 (6 bases). The CDR3 loop spans 16 amino acids. Germline assignment: CDR1 SEHNR and CDR2 FQNEAQ (reference sequence). V was cut by 0 bases and J by 0 bases, with 10 bases left in between. The CDR3, as DNA: TGTGCCAGCAGCTTAGCGCGAGGGGGAAGCACAGATACGCAGTATTTT. It encodes CASSLARGGSTDTQYF.

This clonotype was counted ten times or more. The V call is TRBV4-2, the J call TRBJ2-3; TRBD2 matches at 7 bases. J was trimmed by 1 base and V by 0 bases; bases with no gene match: 7. Germline-derived CDR1 and CDR2 are LGHNA and YNFKEQ. The CDR3 is 17 residues long. CDR3 sequence: CASSQEGGFQRTDTQYF. The CDR3 bases are TGTGCCAGCAGCCAAGAGGGGGGGTTCCAGCGCACAGATACGCAGTATTTT.

This clonotype was counted between two and nine times. The V and J genes are TRBV12-3 or TRBV12-4 and TRBJ1-1; weak D call: TRBD1 (5 bases). Trimming pared 5 bases from V and 5 bases from J, leaving 15 bases between. The CDR3 extends over 14 amino acids. The DNA of the CDR3 is TGTGCCAGCAGTCCTCAACGGGGGAGGACTGAAGCTTTCTTT. Translated, it gives CASSPQRGRTEAFF.

Ten or more counts support this clonotype. The chain recombines TRBV29-1 with TRBJ1-2, with 7 bases that match TRBD1. Germline-derived CDR1 and CDR2 are SQVTM and ANQGSEA. This CDR3 region has 16 residues. V was clipped by 2 bases and J by 3 bases; unmatched bases: 12. The CDR3 here is CSVETGVFEYDYGYTF. Written as DNA, the CDR3 is TGCAGCGTTGAAACAGGGGTGTTTGAATATGACTATGGCTACACCTTC.

In its sample, this clonotype was seen many times. The chain recombines TRBV6-2 or TRBV6-3 with TRBJ2-6, with D possibly being TRBD2 (6 bases). V lost 5 bases, J lost 0 bases, and 8 bases lay in between. The CDR3 has 15 residues. Germline CDR1 MNHEY, CDR2 SVGEGT. The CDR3 sequence: CASSLGGSGANVLTF. The DNA for the CDR3 is TGTGCCAGCAGTCTGGGAGGCTCTGGGGCCAACGTCCTGACTTTC.

This clonotype was detected many times. This rearrangement joins TRBV7-2 to TRBJ2-5; no reliable D call. V gave up 1 base and J gave up 5 bases, with 11 bases separating them. Germline V CDR1 and CDR2: SGHTA, FQGNSA. The CDR3 has 14 residues. The chain's CDR3 is CASSLVPSRETQYF. As DNA, the CDR3 is TGTGCCAGCAGCTTAGTGCCAAGTCGTGAGACCCAGTACTTC.

This clonotype has a count of ten or more. The chain recombines TRBV28 with TRBJ2-2, with D uncertain. CDR1 is MDHEN and CDR2 is SYDVKM in the germline V gene. Trimming stripped 4 bases from V and 5 bases from J, with 5 bases between. The CDR3 runs to 12 residues. The CDR3 reads CASSSITGELFF. The CDR3 DNA reads as TGTGCCAGCAGTTCGATAACCGGGGAGCTGTTTTTT.

The sample holds many counts of this clonotype. The chain joins TRBV7-2 to TRBJ2-5, with a possible D match to TRBD1 (6 bases). Trimming pared 5 bases from V and 4 bases from J, leaving 17 bases between. Germline CDR1 and CDR2: SGHTA and FQGNSA. There are 15 residues in the CDR3. CDR3 sequence: CASSLQGNGVETQYF. The CDR3 DNA follows: TGTGCCAGCAGCCTACAGGGAAATGGGGTAGAGACCCAGTACTTC.

This clonotype was observed many times. The rearrangement links TRBV4-1 to TRBJ1-2; TRBD1 matches at 10 bases. Unmatched junction bases numbered 5, after V lost 4 bases and J lost 6 bases. The germline CDR1 and CDR2 sequences are MGHRA and YSYEKL. The length of the CDR3 is 14 residues. CDR3: CASSLTGGRDGYTF. The CDR3 DNA reads as TGCGCCAGCAGCCTGACAGGGGGCCGGGATGGCTACACCTTC.

This clonotype was seen ten or more times. The chain is built from TRBV7-9 and TRBJ1-4, with D perhaps matching TRBD1 (5 bases). The germline V gene encodes CDR1 SEHNR and CDR2 FQNEAQ (reference sequence). The V end was cut by 5 bases, the J end by 6 bases, with 13 bases between. This CDR3 contains 14 residues. Written as DNA, the CDR3 is TGTGCCAGCAGCACCGACAGAGTAGATGAAAAACTGTTTTTT. It encodes CASSTDRVDEKLFF.

This clonotype was seen ten or more times. V gene TRBV4-1 combines with J gene TRBJ2-2; 9 nucleotides agree with TRBD1. In germline, CDR1 is MGHRA, CDR2 YSYEKL. With V trimmed by 1 base and J by 2 bases, 2 bases remained unmatched. The CDR3 contains 16 residues. The CDR3 DNA reads TGCGCCAGCAGCCAAGGGACAGGGGTAAACACCGGGGAGCTGTTTTTT. Protein product: CASSQGTGVNTGELFF.

The V gene is TRBV5-4, the J gene TRBJ2-1, with 9 positions matching TRBD1. V shed 0 bases and J 15 bases; nucleotides not matched to a gene: 7. This CDR3 comprises 13 residues. Germline-derived CDR1 and CDR2 are SGHNT and YYREEE (reference sequence). DNA for the CDR3: TGTGCCAGCAGCTTGGCCGGAACAGGGGGCAGGTTCTTC. Protein: CASSLAGTGGRFF.